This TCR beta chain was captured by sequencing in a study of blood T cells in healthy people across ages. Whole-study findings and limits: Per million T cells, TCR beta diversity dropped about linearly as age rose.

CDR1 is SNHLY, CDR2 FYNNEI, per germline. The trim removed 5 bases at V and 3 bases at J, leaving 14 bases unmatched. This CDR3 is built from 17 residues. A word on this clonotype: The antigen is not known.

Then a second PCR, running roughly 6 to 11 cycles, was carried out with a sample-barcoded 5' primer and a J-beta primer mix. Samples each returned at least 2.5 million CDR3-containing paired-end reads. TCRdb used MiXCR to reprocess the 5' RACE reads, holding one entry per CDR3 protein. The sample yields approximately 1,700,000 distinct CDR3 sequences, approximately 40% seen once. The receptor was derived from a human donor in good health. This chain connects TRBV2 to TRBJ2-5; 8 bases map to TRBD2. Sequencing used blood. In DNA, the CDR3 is TGTGCCAGCAGTCCCTCACCCTCCGGGAGGGTGAAAGAGACCCAGTACTTC. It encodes CASSPSPSGRVKETQYF.